The T cell receptor beta chain described here comes from a study of blood T cell repertoires in COVID-19. Data came from immunoSEQ multiplex PCR; TCRdb stores just in-frame clones and leaves some out. There are 150,000 to 200,000 clones in the sample; over 80% occur only once, and approximately 9.1% lies in the top ten. Germline V gives CDR1 MNHEY, CDR2 SVGAGI. V lost 10 bases and J lost 0, with 10 bases in between. This CDR3 contains 13 residues. V gene TRBV6-5 combines with J gene TRBJ2-4; D gene ambiguous. The sequenced sample was peripheral blood. This sequence originates from a woman aged 70-85 years with acute or convalescent COVID-19. The CDR3 is CATLEIAKNIQYF. The CDR3, as DNA: TGTGCCACTCTCGAGATAGCCAAAAACATTCAGTACTTC.